This TCR beta chain was identified during a study of neurological immune-mediated disorders. Whole-study findings and limits: When the repertoires were grouped phylogenetically, those of 18 of the 34 multiple sclerosis patients came together in a single cluster of related CDR3 sequences, which points to a possible repertoire-level signature. TCR-beta repertoires seemed private in all groups, with no expanded CDR3 amino acid sequences shared.

V was pared by 5 bases and J by 5 bases, with 12 bases between. The CDR3 is made up of 13 amino acids. CDR1 and CDR2 (germline): MGHDK, SYGVNS. The sample holds many counts of this clonotype. Its antigen is not identified. Each sequencing run yielded over 170 million TCR-beta sequences from 15-18 subjects. TCRdb itself ran the 5' RACE reads through MiXCR, one entry per CDR3 protein. This sample has about 62,000 distinct CDR3 sequences; 4% to 5.5% occur once, and the top ten carry approximately 3.2%. The source material was PBMCs. The source of this sequence is a woman in her forties or fifties with multiple sclerosis. V is TRBV25-1 and J is TRBJ2-5; D may be TRBD1 (6 bases). The CDR3: CASSLGAAETQYF. CDR3 bases: TGTGCCAGCAGTTTGGGGGCGGCGGAGACCCAGTACTTC.